This TCR beta chain was documented in a study of blood T cell repertoires in COVID-19. Methods used by the authors: Using reference gene primer amplification, nucleated cell counts were estimated. The data were produced by immunoSEQ multiplex PCR, yet TCRdb's version contains in-frame clones alone and is incomplete. Clone size and the V and J calls come from that table; the DNA yielded D and trimming. The sample holds 250,000 to 300,000 clones; approximately 86% are singletons and the top ten take roughly 2.4%. Looked up from germline, CDR1 is LNHDA and CDR2 is SQIVND (reference sequence). The CDR3 is 18 residues long. V lost 1 base, J lost 0 bases, and 9 bases stayed unmatched.

The sequencing input was peripheral blood. J is TRBJ2-3 and V is TRBV19, with 8 bases identical to TRBD2. The source is a woman aged 45-65 years who had recovered from COVID-19. The CDR3 sequence: CASSIAETSATSTDTQYF. DNA of the CDR3: TGTGCCAGTAGTATAGCCGAGACTAGCGCAACTAGCACAGATACGCAGTATTTT.